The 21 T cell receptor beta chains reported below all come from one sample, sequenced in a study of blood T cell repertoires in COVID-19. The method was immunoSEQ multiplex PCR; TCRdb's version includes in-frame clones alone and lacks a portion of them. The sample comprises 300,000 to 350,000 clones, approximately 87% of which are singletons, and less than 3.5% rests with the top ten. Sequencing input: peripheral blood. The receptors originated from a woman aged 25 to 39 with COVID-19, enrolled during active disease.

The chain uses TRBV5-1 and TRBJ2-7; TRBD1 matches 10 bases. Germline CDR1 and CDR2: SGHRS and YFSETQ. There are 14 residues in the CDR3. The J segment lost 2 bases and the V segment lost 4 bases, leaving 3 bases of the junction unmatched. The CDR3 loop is CASSVGQGPYEQYF. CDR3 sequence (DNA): TGCGCCAGCAGCGTGGGACAGGGGCCCTACGAGCAGTACTTC.

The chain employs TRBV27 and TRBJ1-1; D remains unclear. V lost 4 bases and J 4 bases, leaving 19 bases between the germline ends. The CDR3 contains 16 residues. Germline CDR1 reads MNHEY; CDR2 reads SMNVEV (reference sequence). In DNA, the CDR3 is TGTGCCAGCAGTTCGTCCCAAATCTCGGGTGGCACTGAAGCTTTCTTT. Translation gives CASSSSQISGGTEAFF.

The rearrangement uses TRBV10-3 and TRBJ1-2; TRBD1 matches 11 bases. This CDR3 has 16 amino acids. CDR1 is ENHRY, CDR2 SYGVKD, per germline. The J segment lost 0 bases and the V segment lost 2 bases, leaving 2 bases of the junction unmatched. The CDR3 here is CAISETGQGANYGYTF. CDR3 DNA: TGTGCCATCAGTGAGACGGGACAGGGGGCTAACTATGGCTACACCTTC.

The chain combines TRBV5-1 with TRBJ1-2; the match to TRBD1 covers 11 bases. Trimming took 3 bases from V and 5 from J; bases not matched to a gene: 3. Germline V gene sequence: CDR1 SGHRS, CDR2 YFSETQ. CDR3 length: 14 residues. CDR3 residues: CASSWTGGGYGYTF. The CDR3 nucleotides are TGCGCCAGCAGCTGGACAGGGGGCGGGTATGGCTACACCTTC.

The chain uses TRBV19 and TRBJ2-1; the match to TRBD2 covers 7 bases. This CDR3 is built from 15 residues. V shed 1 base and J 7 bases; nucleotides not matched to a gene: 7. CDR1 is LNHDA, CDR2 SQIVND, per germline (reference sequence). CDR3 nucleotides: TGTGCCAGTAGTATAGGGGGGAGGGCCCGGAATGAGCAGTTCTTC. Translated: CASSIGGRARNEQFF.

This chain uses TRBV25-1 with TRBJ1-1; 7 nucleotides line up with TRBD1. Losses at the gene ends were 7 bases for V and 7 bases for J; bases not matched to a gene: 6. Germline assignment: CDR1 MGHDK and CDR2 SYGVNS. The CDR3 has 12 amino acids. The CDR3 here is CASTPRTGEAFF. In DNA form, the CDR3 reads TGTGCCAGCACCCCAAGGACAGGTGAAGCTTTCTTT.

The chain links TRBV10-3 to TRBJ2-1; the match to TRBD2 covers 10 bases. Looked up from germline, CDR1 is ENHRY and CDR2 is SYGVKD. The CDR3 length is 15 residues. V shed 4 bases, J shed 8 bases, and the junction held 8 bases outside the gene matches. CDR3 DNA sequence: TGTGCCATCAGTGCTCAGCGGGAGGGGGGCGATGAGCAGTTCTTC. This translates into CAISAQREGGDEQFF.

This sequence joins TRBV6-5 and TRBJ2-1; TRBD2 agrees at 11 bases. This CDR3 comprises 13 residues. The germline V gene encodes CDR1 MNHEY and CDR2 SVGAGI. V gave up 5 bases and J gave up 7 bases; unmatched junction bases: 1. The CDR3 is CASSRLAGNEQFF. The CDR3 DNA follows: TGTGCCAGCAGTCGACTAGCGGGGAATGAGCAGTTCTTC.

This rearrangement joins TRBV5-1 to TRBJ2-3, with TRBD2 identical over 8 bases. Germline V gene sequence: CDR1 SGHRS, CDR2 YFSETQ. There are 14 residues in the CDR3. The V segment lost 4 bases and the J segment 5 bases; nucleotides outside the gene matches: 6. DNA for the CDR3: TGCGCCAGCAGCACTAGCGGCTCGGAAGATACGCAGTATTTT. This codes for CASSTSGSEDTQYF.

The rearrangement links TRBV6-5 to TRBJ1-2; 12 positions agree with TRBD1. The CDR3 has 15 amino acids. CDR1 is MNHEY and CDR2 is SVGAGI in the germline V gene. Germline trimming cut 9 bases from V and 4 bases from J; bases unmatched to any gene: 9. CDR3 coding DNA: TGTGCCAGTTCCGGGACAGGGGGCGCCCTCTATGGCTACACCTTC. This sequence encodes CASSGTGGALYGYTF.

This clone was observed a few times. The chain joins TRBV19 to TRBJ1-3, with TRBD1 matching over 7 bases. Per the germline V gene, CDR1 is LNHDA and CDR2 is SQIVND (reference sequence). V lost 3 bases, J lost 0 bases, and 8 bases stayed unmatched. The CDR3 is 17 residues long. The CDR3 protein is CASSINRGRISGNTIYF. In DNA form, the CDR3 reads TGTGCCAGTAGTATCAACAGGGGCCGAATCTCTGGAAACACCATATATTTT. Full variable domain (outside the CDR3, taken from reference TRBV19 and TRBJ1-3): DGGITQSPKYLFRKEGQNVTLSCEQNLNHDAMYWYRQDPGQGLRLIYYSQIVNDFQKGDIAEGYSVSREKKESFPLTVTSAQKNPTAFYLCASSINRGRISGNTIYFGEGSWLTVV.

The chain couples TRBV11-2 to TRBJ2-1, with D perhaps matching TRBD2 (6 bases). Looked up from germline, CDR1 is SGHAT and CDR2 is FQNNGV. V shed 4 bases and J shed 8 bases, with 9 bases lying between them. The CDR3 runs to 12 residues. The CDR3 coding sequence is TGTGCCAGCAGCTCCCGGGAGTATGAGCAGTTCTTC. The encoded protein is CASSSREYEQFF.

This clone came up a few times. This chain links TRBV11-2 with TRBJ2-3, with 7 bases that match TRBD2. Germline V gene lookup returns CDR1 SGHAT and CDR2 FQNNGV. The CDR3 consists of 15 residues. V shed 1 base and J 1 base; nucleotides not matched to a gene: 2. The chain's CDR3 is CASSLALAGTDTQYF. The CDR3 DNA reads TGTGCCAGCAGCTTAGCCCTAGCGGGCACAGATACGCAGTATTTT. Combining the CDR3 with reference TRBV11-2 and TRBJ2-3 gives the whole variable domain EAGVAQSPRYKIIEKRQSVAFWCNPISGHATLYWYQQILGQGPKLLIQFQNNGVVDDSQLPKDRFSAERLKGVDSTLKIQPAKLEDSAVYLCASSLALAGTDTQYFGPGTRLTVL.

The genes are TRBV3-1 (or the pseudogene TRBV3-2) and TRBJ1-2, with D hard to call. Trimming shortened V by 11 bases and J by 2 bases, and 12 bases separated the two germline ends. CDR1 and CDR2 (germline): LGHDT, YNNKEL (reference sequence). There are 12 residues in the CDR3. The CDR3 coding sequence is TGTGCCTCAGCGGGCGGGAACTATGGCTACACCTTC. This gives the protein CASAGGNYGYTF.

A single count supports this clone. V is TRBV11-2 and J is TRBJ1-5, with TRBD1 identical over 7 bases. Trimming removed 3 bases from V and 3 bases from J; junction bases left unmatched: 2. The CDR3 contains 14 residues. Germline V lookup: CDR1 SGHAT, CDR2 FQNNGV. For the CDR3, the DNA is TGTGCCAGCAGCTTTGGACAGGTCAATCAGCCCCAGCATTTT. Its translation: CASSFGQVNQPQHF. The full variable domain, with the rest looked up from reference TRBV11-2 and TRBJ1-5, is EAGVAQSPRYKIIEKRQSVAFWCNPISGHATLYWYQQILGQGPKLLIQFQNNGVVDDSQLPKDRFSAERLKGVDSTLKIQPAKLEDSAVYLCASSFGQVNQPQHFGDGTRLSIL.

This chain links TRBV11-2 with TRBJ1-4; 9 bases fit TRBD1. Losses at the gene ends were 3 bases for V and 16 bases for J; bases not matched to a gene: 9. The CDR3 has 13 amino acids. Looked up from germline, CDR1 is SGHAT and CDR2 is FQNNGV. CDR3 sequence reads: CASSFGVQGAPFF. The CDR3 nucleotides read TGTGCCAGCAGCTTTGGGGTACAGGGGGCTCCGTTTTTT.

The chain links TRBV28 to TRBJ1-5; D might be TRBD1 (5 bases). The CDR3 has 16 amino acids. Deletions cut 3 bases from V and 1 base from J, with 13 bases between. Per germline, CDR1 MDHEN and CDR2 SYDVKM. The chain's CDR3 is CASSFSTRGSNQPQHF. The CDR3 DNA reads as TGTGCCAGCAGTTTTTCGACCCGGGGGAGCAATCAGCCCCAGCATTTT.

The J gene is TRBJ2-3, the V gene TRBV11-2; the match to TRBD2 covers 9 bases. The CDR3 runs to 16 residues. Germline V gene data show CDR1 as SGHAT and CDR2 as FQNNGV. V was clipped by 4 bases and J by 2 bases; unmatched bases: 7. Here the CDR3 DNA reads TGTGCCAGCAGCTCGCACCCGGGACTAGCCACAGATACGCAGTATTTT. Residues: CASSSHPGLATDTQYF.

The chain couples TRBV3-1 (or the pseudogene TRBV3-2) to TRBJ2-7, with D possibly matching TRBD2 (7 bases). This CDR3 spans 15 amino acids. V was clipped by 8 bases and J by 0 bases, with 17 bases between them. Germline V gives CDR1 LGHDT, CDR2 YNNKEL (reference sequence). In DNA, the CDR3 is TGTGCCAGCTCACCCGGGGGGCGGGTCTCCTACGAGCAGTACTTC. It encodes CASSPGGRVSYEQYF.

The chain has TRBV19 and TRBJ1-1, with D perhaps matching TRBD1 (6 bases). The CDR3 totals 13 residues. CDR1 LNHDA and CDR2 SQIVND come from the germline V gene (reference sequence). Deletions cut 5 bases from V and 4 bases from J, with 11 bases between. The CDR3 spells CASSLTGRTEAFF. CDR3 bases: TGTGCCAGTAGTTTAACAGGGCGCACTGAAGCTTTCTTT.

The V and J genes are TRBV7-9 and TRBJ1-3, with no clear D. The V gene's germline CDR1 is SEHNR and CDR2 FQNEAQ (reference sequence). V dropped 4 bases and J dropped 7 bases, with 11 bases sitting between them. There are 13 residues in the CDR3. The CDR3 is CASSSSGENTIYF. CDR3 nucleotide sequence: TGTGCCAGCAGCTCTAGCGGTGAGAACACCATATATTTT.